The rows below give T cell receptor beta chains drawn from one sample of a study of blood T cell repertoires in COVID-19. Data came from immunoSEQ multiplex PCR; TCRdb stores just in-frame clones and leaves some out. The repertoire includes fewer than 300,000 clones, about 91% of them detected once, and roughly 1.2% sits in the top ten. Sequencing was done on a sample of PBMCs or T cells enriched from blood (not recorded which). The receptor source for this set is a woman between 40 and 55 years old with acute COVID-19. Each CDR3 is given with its conserved first and last residue. D genes are given only for firm matches. The listing skips clone size in some rows; elsewhere it reads once, few, many or a size class.

d_gene: NA
v_gene: TRBV7-9
j_gene: TRBJ1-2
abundance: NA
CDR3aa: CASSLLFWGDGYTF
CDR3nt: TGTGCCAGCAGCTTACTTTTTTGGGGAGATGGCTACACCTTC

d_gene: NA
v_gene: TRBV24-1
j_gene: TRBJ1-2
abundance: NA
CDR3aa: CATSDWQFNYGYTF
CDR3nt: TGTGCCACCAGTGATTGGCAGTTTAACTATGGCTACACCTTC

d_gene: TRBD1
v_gene: TRBV12-5
j_gene: TRBJ1-4
abundance: NA
CDR3aa: CASGLVLGQRSEKLFF
CDR3nt: TGTGCTAGTGGTTTAGTACTGGGACAGAGGAGTGAAAAACTGTTTTTT

d_gene: TRBD1
v_gene: TRBV13
j_gene: TRBJ2-7
abundance: few
CDR3aa: CASSSLGDRGAYEQYF
CDR3nt: TGTGCCAGCAGCTCCCTTGGGGACAGGGGGGCCTACGAGCAGTACTTC

d_gene: NA
v_gene: TRBV9
j_gene: TRBJ1-4
abundance: NA
CDR3aa: CASSVQGWTNEKLFF
CDR3nt: TGTGCCAGCAGCGTCCAGGGGTGGACTAATGAAAAACTGTTTTTT

d_gene: TRBD2
v_gene: TRBV11-3
j_gene: TRBJ2-1
abundance: once
CDR3aa: CASSMTSGSSYNEQFF
CDR3nt: TGTGCCAGCAGCATGACTAGCGGGAGCTCCTACAATGAGCAGTTCTTC

d_gene: TRBD1
v_gene: TRBV28
j_gene: TRBJ1-2
abundance: NA
CDR3aa: CASTDRAQGGYGYTF
CDR3nt: TGTGCCAGCACAGACAGGGCCCAGGGTGGGTATGGCTACACCTTC

d_gene: TRBD1
v_gene: TRBV30
j_gene: TRBJ1-1
abundance: NA
CDR3aa: CAWTTGLGDTEAFF
CDR3nt: TGTGCCTGGACGACAGGGTTGGGGGACACTGAAGCTTTCTTT

d_gene: TRBD2
v_gene: TRBV30
j_gene: TRBJ2-1
abundance: NA
CDR3aa: CAWRLFPRRGGNEQFF
CDR3nt: TGTGCCTGGAGACTATTCCCCCGGCGGGGGGGCAATGAGCAGTTCTTC

d_gene: TRBD1
v_gene: TRBV13
j_gene: TRBJ1-2
abundance: NA
CDR3aa: CASMDRGDYGYTF
CDR3nt: TGTGCCAGCATGGACAGGGGGGACTATGGCTACACCTTC

d_gene: TRBD1
v_gene: TRBV6-2/TRBV6-3
j_gene: TRBJ2-6
abundance: NA
CDR3aa: CASSRTGLTGANVLTF
CDR3nt: TGTGCCAGCAGTCGGACAGGCCTCACTGGGGCCAACGTCCTGACTTTC

d_gene: NA
v_gene: TRBV7-2
j_gene: TRBJ1-5
abundance: NA
CDR3aa: CASSLDRFNQPQHF
CDR3nt: TGTGCCAGCAGCTTAGACAGGTTTAATCAGCCCCAGCATTTT

d_gene: NA
v_gene: TRBV11-2
j_gene: TRBJ1-1
abundance: few
CDR3aa: CASSPQGSNTEAFF
CDR3nt: TGTGCCAGCAGCCCACAGGGATCGAACACTGAAGCTTTCTTT

d_gene: TRBD1
v_gene: TRBV27
j_gene: TRBJ1-2
abundance: NA
CDR3aa: CASSFSTGGFLGYTF
CDR3nt: TGTGCCAGCAGTTTTAGCACAGGGGGCTTTTTGGGCTACACCTTC

d_gene: TRBD1
v_gene: TRBV5-1
j_gene: TRBJ1-2
abundance: NA
CDR3aa: CAIADTGGAGYTF
CDR3nt: TGCGCCATAGCAGATACAGGGGGCGCGGGCTACACCTTC

d_gene: TRBD1
v_gene: TRBV30
j_gene: TRBJ1-6
abundance: NA
CDR3aa: CAWTGTVNNSPLHF
CDR3nt: TGTGCCTGGACGGGGACAGTCAATAATTCACCCCTCCACTTT

d_gene: TRBD2
v_gene: TRBV28
j_gene: TRBJ2-7
abundance: NA
CDR3aa: CASSPPLAGSSYEQYF
CDR3nt: TGTGCCAGCAGTCCTCCTCTAGCGGGGAGCTCCTACGAGCAGTACTTC

d_gene: TRBD2
v_gene: TRBV7-3
j_gene: TRBJ2-3
abundance: NA
CDR3aa: CASSLLPAGGSDTQYF
CDR3nt: TGTGCCAGCAGCTTATTGCCAGCGGGAGGTTCTGATACGCAGTATTTT

d_gene: NA
v_gene: TRBV2
j_gene: TRBJ2-2
abundance: NA
CDR3aa: CASSWWRSDENTGELFF
CDR3nt: TGTGCCAGCAGCTGGTGGCGTAGCGATGAGAACACCGGGGAGCTGTTTTTT

d_gene: TRBD2
v_gene: TRBV9
j_gene: TRBJ2-1
abundance: NA
CDR3aa: CASTTSVLAGGNEQFF
CDR3nt: TGTGCCAGCACCACCTCGGTACTAGCGGGAGGTAATGAGCAGTTCTTC

d_gene: TRBD2
v_gene: TRBV10-3
j_gene: TRBJ2-1
abundance: NA
CDR3aa: CAIGTSGNNEQFF
CDR3nt: TGTGCCATTGGGACTAGCGGAAACAATGAGCAGTTCTTC

d_gene: NA
v_gene: TRBV9
j_gene: TRBJ2-3
abundance: NA
CDR3aa: CASSAGASSTDTQYF
CDR3nt: TGTGCCAGCAGCGCAGGCGCCTCTAGCACAGATACGCAGTATTTT

d_gene: NA
v_gene: TRBV9
j_gene: TRBJ1-3
abundance: once
CDR3aa: CASSASGGRRSGNTIYF
CDR3nt: TGTGCCAGCAGCGCGTCCGGGGGACGCCGCTCTGGAAACACCATATATTTT

d_gene: TRBD1
v_gene: TRBV7-9
j_gene: TRBJ1-3
abundance: NA
CDR3aa: CASSLTADRVGNTIYF
CDR3nt: TGTGCCAGCAGCTTAACGGCTGACAGGGTAGGAAACACCATATATTTT

d_gene: TRBD2
v_gene: TRBV12-5
j_gene: TRBJ2-1
abundance: NA
CDR3aa: CASGLGTSGSMKQFF
CDR3nt: TGTGCTAGTGGTTTGGGGACTAGCGGGTCAATGAAGCAGTTCTTC

d_gene: NA
v_gene: TRBV2
j_gene: TRBJ2-3
abundance: NA
CDR3aa: CASSEGPLGTGTQYF
CDR3nt: TGTGCCAGCAGTGAAGGCCCCTTAGGCACGGGTACGCAGTATTTT

d_gene: TRBD2
v_gene: TRBV24-1
j_gene: TRBJ2-5
abundance: NA
CDR3aa: CATSETSGAGETQYF
CDR3nt: TGTGCCACCAGTGAGACTAGCGGGGCGGGAGAGACCCAGTACTTC

d_gene: TRBD1
v_gene: TRBV11-2
j_gene: TRBJ2-5
abundance: NA
CDR3aa: CASSSSGTEETQYF
CDR3nt: TGTGCCAGCAGCTCCTCCGGGACAGAAGAGACCCAGTACTTC

d_gene: NA
v_gene: TRBV6-5
j_gene: TRBJ2-7
abundance: NA
CDR3aa: CASSYSLAYEQYF
CDR3nt: TGTGCCAGCAGTTACTCGCTAGCGTACGAGCAGTACTTC

d_gene: TRBD2
v_gene: TRBV24-1
j_gene: TRBJ2-1
abundance: NA
CDR3aa: CATSDAGTSTYNEQFF
CDR3nt: TGTGCCACCAGTGACGCCGGGACTAGTACGTACAATGAGCAGTTCTTC

d_gene: TRBD1
v_gene: TRBV10-1
j_gene: TRBJ2-5
abundance: NA
CDR3aa: CASAPGQAQETQYF
CDR3nt: TGCGCCAGCGCACCGGGACAGGCCCAAGAGACCCAGTACTTC

d_gene: TRBD1
v_gene: TRBV4-3
j_gene: TRBJ1-2
abundance: NA
CDR3aa: CASSQVLGQGVWGYTF
CDR3nt: TGCGCCAGCAGCCAAGTCCTCGGACAGGGGGTTTGGGGCTACACCTTC

d_gene: NA
v_gene: TRBV7-3
j_gene: TRBJ2-1
abundance: many
CDR3aa: CASSPQASRFMSNEQFF
CDR3nt: TGTGCCAGCAGCCCCCAGGCCAGCCGGTTTATGAGCAATGAGCAGTTCTTC

d_gene: NA
v_gene: TRBV9
j_gene: TRBJ1-6
abundance: NA
CDR3aa: CASSAQTGANSPLHF
CDR3nt: TGTGCCAGCAGCGCCCAGACAGGAGCCAATTCACCCCTCCACTTT

d_gene: NA
v_gene: TRBV30
j_gene: TRBJ1-2
abundance: NA
CDR3aa: CAWGFPNRGGTF
CDR3nt: TGTGCCTGGGGTTTTCCCAATCGGGGAGGCACCTTC

d_gene: NA
v_gene: TRBV18
j_gene: TRBJ1-2
abundance: NA
CDR3aa: CASSQESGVFGYTF
CDR3nt: TGTGCCAGCTCACAAGAGTCAGGGGTGTTTGGCTACACCTTC

d_gene: NA
v_gene: TRBV4-3
j_gene: TRBJ1-5
abundance: NA
CDR3aa: CASSPIYSSNQPQHF
CDR3nt: TGCGCCAGCAGCCCAATATACAGTAGCAATCAGCCCCAGCATTTT

d_gene: NA
v_gene: TRBV19
j_gene: TRBJ2-7
abundance: NA
CDR3aa: CASSPIFSGVTYEQYF
CDR3nt: TGTGCCAGTAGCCCCATATTTAGCGGAGTCACCTACGAGCAGTACTTC

d_gene: NA
v_gene: TRBV7-2
j_gene: TRBJ2-6
abundance: NA
CDR3aa: CASSSLSGANVLTF
CDR3nt: TGTGCCAGCAGCTCTTTATCTGGGGCCAACGTCCTGACTTTC

d_gene: TRBD1
v_gene: TRBV10-3
j_gene: TRBJ1-2
abundance: NA
CDR3aa: CAIRSASGDRGLYGYTF
CDR3nt: TGTGCCATCAGAAGCGCATCGGGGGACAGGGGGCTCTATGGCTACACCTTC

d_gene: TRBD1
v_gene: TRBV24-1
j_gene: TRBJ2-5
abundance: NA
CDR3aa: CATSDKTGGGETQYF
CDR3nt: TGTGCCACCAGTGACAAGACAGGGGGCGGAGAGACCCAGTACTTC

d_gene: NA
v_gene: TRBV24-1
j_gene: TRBJ2-5
abundance: NA
CDR3aa: CATSDYRLSTGLETQYF
CDR3nt: TGTGCCACCAGTGATTATCGATTGAGTACAGGGCTAGAGACCCAGTACTTC

d_gene: TRBD1
v_gene: TRBV2
j_gene: TRBJ1-1
abundance: once
CDR3aa: CASSIFGQGGEAFF
CDR3nt: TGTGCCAGCAGCATATTCGGACAGGGTGGTGAAGCTTTCTTT

d_gene: TRBD2
v_gene: TRBV7-9
j_gene: TRBJ2-5
abundance: NA
CDR3aa: CASSRGTSVEETQYF
CDR3nt: TGTGCCAGCAGCCGTGGGACTAGCGTAGAAGAGACCCAGTACTTC

d_gene: NA
v_gene: TRBV5-6
j_gene: TRBJ2-2
abundance: NA
CDR3aa: CASSYLVGQNTGELFF
CDR3nt: TGTGCCAGCAGCTACCTTGTTGGCCAGAACACCGGGGAGCTGTTTTTT

d_gene: TRBD2
v_gene: TRBV30
j_gene: TRBJ2-7
abundance: once
CDR3aa: CAWNTVTSGSLDEQYF
CDR3nt: TGTGCCTGGAACACAGTTACTAGCGGGAGTCTCGACGAGCAGTACTTC

d_gene: TRBD2
v_gene: TRBV11-3
j_gene: TRBJ2-1
abundance: NA
CDR3aa: CASSYGEGAQFF
CDR3nt: TGTGCCAGCAGCTACGGGGAGGGCGCGCAGTTCTTC

d_gene: TRBD1
v_gene: TRBV5-1
j_gene: TRBJ2-1
abundance: NA
CDR3aa: CASSLAQGVNEQFF
CDR3nt: TGCGCCAGCAGCTTGGCGCAGGGGGTGAATGAGCAGTTCTTC

d_gene: TRBD1
v_gene: TRBV28
j_gene: TRBJ2-2
abundance: NA
CDR3aa: CASKIRTGVAGELFF
CDR3nt: TGTGCCAGCAAAATTAGGACAGGGGTGGCCGGGGAGCTGTTTTTT

d_gene: NA
v_gene: TRBV21-1
j_gene: TRBJ2-6
abundance: NA
CDR3aa: CASTERVTEGSGANVLTF
CDR3nt: TGTGCCAGCACCGAGAGGGTGACGGAGGGCTCTGGGGCCAACGTCCTGACTTTC

d_gene: NA
v_gene: TRBV15
j_gene: TRBJ1-1
abundance: NA
CDR3aa: CATTSFGRGRTEAFF
CDR3nt: TGTGCCACCACCTCATTCGGCAGGGGAAGGACTGAAGCTTTCTTT

d_gene: NA
v_gene: TRBV19
j_gene: TRBJ2-4
abundance: NA
CDR3aa: CASSIAGPGVPAKNIQYF
CDR3nt: TGTGCCAGTAGTATTGCGGGGCCGGGGGTACCAGCCAAAAACATTCAGTACTTC

d_gene: NA
v_gene: TRBV28
j_gene: TRBJ1-1
abundance: NA
CDR3aa: CASGQGQLNTEAFF
CDR3nt: TGTGCCAGCGGACAAGGACAGTTGAACACTGAAGCTTTCTTT

d_gene: TRBD1
v_gene: TRBV5-1
j_gene: TRBJ1-4
abundance: NA
CDR3aa: CASSPDRGANEKLFF
CDR3nt: TGCGCCAGCAGCCCTGACAGGGGTGCTAATGAAAAACTGTTTTTT

d_gene: NA
v_gene: TRBV6-5
j_gene: TRBJ1-1
abundance: NA
CDR3aa: CASRYSMNTEAFF
CDR3nt: TGTGCCAGCAGATATAGTATGAACACTGAAGCTTTCTTT

d_gene: TRBD2
v_gene: TRBV27
j_gene: TRBJ2-7
abundance: NA
CDR3aa: CASSPLGLAGDSYYEQYF
CDR3nt: TGTGCCAGCAGTCCCCTGGGACTAGCGGGTGATTCTTACTACGAGCAGTACTTC

d_gene: TRBD1
v_gene: TRBV10-3
j_gene: TRBJ1-4
abundance: NA
CDR3aa: CAISVQGGNEKLFF
CDR3nt: TGTGCCATCAGTGTTCAAGGGGGCAATGAAAAACTGTTTTTT

d_gene: NA
v_gene: TRBV3-1/TRBV3-2
j_gene: TRBJ2-1
abundance: NA
CDR3aa: CASSLIRGGDEQFF
CDR3nt: TGTGCCAGCAGCCTCATTAGGGGCGGGGATGAGCAGTTCTTC

d_gene: NA
v_gene: TRBV9
j_gene: TRBJ2-5
abundance: NA
CDR3aa: CASSVEPRETQYF
CDR3nt: TGTGCCAGCAGCGTAGAACCCAGGGAGACCCAGTACTTC

d_gene: NA
v_gene: TRBV11-3
j_gene: TRBJ2-1
abundance: NA
CDR3aa: CASSRKRDEQFF
CDR3nt: TGTGCCAGCAGCCGTAAACGGGATGAGCAGTTCTTC